This T cell receptor beta chain emerged from a study of blood T cell repertoires in COVID-19. Across the study: Specimens from acute and convalescent COVID-19 originated in the United States, Italy and Spain. From T cells, B-cell-depleted T cells, or PBMCs came the material, which was cDNA or gDNA.

As handled by the study authors: How many nucleated cells were present was estimated from reference gene primer amplification. Profiled with immunoSEQ multiplex PCR; TCRdb holds only in-frame clones, not every one. D and trimming were read from the DNA, whereas the V and J calls and clone size are those reported in that table. This sample has about 87,000 clones, with about four fifths found just once. The sequence was obtained from a woman aged 70 to 79 with acute or convalescent COVID-19. Input material: peripheral blood.

CDR3 DNA sequence: TGCGCCAGCAGCCCCGGGACTGTGAACACCGGGGAGCTGTTTTTT. Its protein product is CASSPGTVNTGELFF. This chain links TRBV5-1 with TRBJ2-2, with TRBD2 as a possible D gene (6 bases). The germline V and J ends were trimmed by 4 bases and 1 base, with 11 bases remaining between them. The CDR3 is 15 amino acids. Germline V gives CDR1 SGHRS, CDR2 YFSETQ.